The clone carrying this T cell receptor (beta chain) came up many times. Preparation of the TCRbeta library was carried out with unique molecular identifiers. TCRdb re-derived calls from the PCR reads in MiXCR, one entry per CDR3 protein. The table has 600,000 to 700,000 distinct CDR3 sequences, approximately 14% seen once; the top ten hold around 0.76%. The data belong to a study of T-cell reconstitution after alpha-beta-depleted transplantation in children. Between the trimmed V and J ends, which lost 6 bases and 0 bases, there was a span of 18 bases. This CDR3 has 16 residues. Germline V gene data show CDR1 as ENHRY and CDR2 as SYGVKD.

The source was PBMCs, collected before TCRalphabeta/CD19-depleted stem cell transplant. The J gene is TRBJ2-7, the V gene TRBV10-3; maybe TRBD1 (6 bases). The origin of this receptor is a girl aged 2-10 years with congenital amegakaryocytic thrombocytopenia, due to receive a stem cell transplant. CDR3 amino acids: CAISTTGQVISYEQYF. CDR3 coding DNA: TGTGCCATCAGCACAACGGGACAAGTTATCTCCTACGAGCAGTACTTC.